A selection of T cell receptor beta chains follows, all from one sample in a study of cytomegalovirus exposure and HLA in healthy donors. The assay was immunoSEQ multiplex PCR, and TCRdb's table has in-frame clones only and misses some. The table lists 60,000 or so clones, approximately 71% of them singletons, with roughly 25% in the top ten. Material for sequencing was PBMCs. The source is a man aged 50-60 years in good health and CMV-seropositive. CDR3s include the opening cysteine and the closing phenylalanine or tryptophan. The D gene is left open where the match is weak. A row's size may be missing; if present it is once, few, many or a size class.

cdr3_aa: CASTLVPLGAGELFF
cdr3_nt: TGTGCCAGCACCTTAGTTCCTCTTGGTGCCGGGGAGCTGTTTTTT
j_call: TRBJ2-2
v_call: TRBV28
clone_size: .
d_call: .

cdr3_aa: CASSEARGVGYSYEQYF
cdr3_nt: TGTGCCAGCAGTGAAGCGCGGGGGGTAGGGTACTCGTACGAGCAGTACTTC
j_call: TRBJ2-7
v_call: TRBV6-1
clone_size: .
d_call: TRBD2

cdr3_aa: CAIRGDRTTYEQYF
cdr3_nt: TGTGCCATCAGGGGGGACAGGACTACCTACGAGCAGTACTTC
j_call: TRBJ2-7
v_call: TRBV10-3
clone_size: .
d_call: TRBD1

cdr3_aa: CASSYPDSYLNTEAFF
cdr3_nt: TGTGCCAGCAGTTACCCTGACAGCTATCTGAACACTGAAGCTTTCTTT
j_call: TRBJ1-1
v_call: TRBV27
clone_size: many
d_call: .

cdr3_aa: CSVDKPRGGWGRTEAFF
cdr3_nt: TGCAGCGTTGACAAACCCCGGGGGGGGTGGGGGAGGACTGAAGCTTTCTTT
j_call: TRBJ1-1
v_call: TRBV29-1
clone_size: .
d_call: .

cdr3_aa: CAWSRRESNTGELFF
cdr3_nt: TGTGCCTGGAGTAGGCGGGAGTCGAACACCGGGGAGCTGTTTTTT
j_call: TRBJ2-2
v_call: TRBV30
clone_size: .
d_call: TRBD2

cdr3_aa: CASSRDRKQFF
cdr3_nt: TGTGCCAGCAGTAGGGACAGGAAGCAGTTCTTC
j_call: TRBJ2-1
v_call: TRBV27
clone_size: .
d_call: TRBD1

cdr3_aa: CASSISWSGLQFF
cdr3_nt: TGTGCCAGTAGTATAAGTTGGAGCGGGCTGCAGTTCTTC
j_call: TRBJ2-1
v_call: TRBV19
clone_size: .
d_call: .

cdr3_aa: CASSYSTGGYTF
cdr3_nt: TGTGCCAGCAGTTACTCGACGGGTGGCTACACCTTC
j_call: TRBJ1-2
v_call: TRBV6-5
clone_size: few
d_call: .

cdr3_aa: CASSLSGTGYEQYF
cdr3_nt: TGTGCCAGCAGTTTATCCGGGACAGGTTACGAGCAGTACTTC
j_call: TRBJ2-7
v_call: TRBV27
clone_size: .
d_call: TRBD1

cdr3_aa: CASSYRTSGGSETQYF
cdr3_nt: TGTGCCAGCAGTTACCGGACTAGCGGGGGGTCTGAGACCCAGTACTTC
j_call: TRBJ2-5
v_call: TRBV6-5
clone_size: once
d_call: TRBD2

cdr3_aa: CASSVLLGLAGGMETQYF
cdr3_nt: TGCGCCAGCAGTGTGCTTCTGGGACTAGCGGGGGGTATGGAGACCCAGTACTTC
j_call: TRBJ2-5
v_call: TRBV10-2
clone_size: .
d_call: TRBD2

cdr3_aa: CASSGTNPYNEQFF
cdr3_nt: TGTGCCAGCAGCGGGACTAACCCCTACAATGAGCAGTTCTTC
j_call: TRBJ2-1
v_call: TRBV6-6
clone_size: .
d_call: TRBD2

cdr3_aa: CAISDPSYEQYF
cdr3_nt: TGTGCCATCAGTGATCCTTCCTACGAGCAGTACTTC
j_call: TRBJ2-7
v_call: TRBV10-3
clone_size: .
d_call: .

cdr3_aa: CAWSSSERLADTQYF
cdr3_nt: TGTGCCTGGAGCTCTAGCGAGAGGTTGGCAGATACGCAGTATTTT
j_call: TRBJ2-3
v_call: TRBV30
clone_size: .
d_call: .

cdr3_aa: CASSQRDQETQYF
cdr3_nt: TGTGCCAGCTCACAGCGGGACCAAGAGACCCAGTACTTC
j_call: TRBJ2-5
v_call: TRBV18
clone_size: .
d_call: .

cdr3_aa: CASSGSGGALETQYF
cdr3_nt: TGTGCCAGCAGCGGGAGCGGGGGGGCCTTAGAGACCCAGTACTTC
j_call: TRBJ2-5
v_call: TRBV5-6
clone_size: .
d_call: TRBD2

cdr3_aa: CASSEGAEPDEQFF
cdr3_nt: TGCGCCAGCAGTGAGGGGGCAGAGCCGGATGAGCAGTTCTTC
j_call: TRBJ2-1
v_call: TRBV10-1
clone_size: .
d_call: .

cdr3_aa: CASTNAGTGIYEQYF
cdr3_nt: TGTGCCAGCACCAACGCGGGGACAGGTATCTACGAGCAGTACTTC
j_call: TRBJ2-7
v_call: TRBV6-5
clone_size: .
d_call: TRBD1

cdr3_aa: CASRPDYPYGYTF
cdr3_nt: TGTGCCAGCAGGCCTGACTACCCTTATGGCTACACCTTC
j_call: TRBJ1-2
v_call: TRBV5-4
clone_size: .
d_call: .

cdr3_aa: CASRVRWSGNGYTF
cdr3_nt: TGTGCCAGCAGGGTGAGGTGGTCGGGGAATGGCTACACCTTC
j_call: TRBJ1-2
v_call: TRBV5-4
clone_size: .
d_call: .

cdr3_aa: CSVEEASGWHTEAFF
cdr3_nt: TGCAGCGTTGAAGAGGCGTCAGGTTGGCACACTGAAGCTTTCTTT
j_call: TRBJ1-1
v_call: TRBV29-1
clone_size: .
d_call: .

cdr3_aa: CASSRGSQLAGVNEQFF
cdr3_nt: TGTGCCAGTAGTAGGGGATCCCAGCTAGCGGGGGTAAATGAGCAGTTCTTC
j_call: TRBJ2-1
v_call: TRBV19
clone_size: .
d_call: TRBD2

cdr3_aa: CASSLGGTGGTDTQYF
cdr3_nt: TGTGCCAGCAGCTTAGGGGGGACAGGGGGCACAGATACGCAGTATTTT
j_call: TRBJ2-3
v_call: TRBV7-2
clone_size: .
d_call: TRBD1

cdr3_aa: CASSSRQGAGDTQYF
cdr3_nt: TGTGCCAGCAGTTCGCGCCAGGGGGCAGGAGATACGCAGTATTTT
j_call: TRBJ2-3
v_call: TRBV5-4
clone_size: .
d_call: TRBD1

cdr3_aa: CASSYRTDYEQYF
cdr3_nt: TGTGCCAGCAGTTACCGGACAGACTACGAGCAGTACTTC
j_call: TRBJ2-7
v_call: TRBV6-5
clone_size: .
d_call: .

cdr3_aa: CASSLSGGARYEQYF
cdr3_nt: TGTGCCAGCAGCCTGTCGGGAGGTGCGCGCTACGAGCAGTACTTC
j_call: TRBJ2-7
v_call: TRBV5-8
clone_size: few
d_call: TRBD2

cdr3_aa: CASKKTGGLRNTEAFF
cdr3_nt: TGTGCCAGCAAGAAAACAGGGGGCTTGCGGAACACTGAAGCTTTCTTT
j_call: TRBJ1-1
v_call: TRBV7-2
clone_size: .
d_call: TRBD1

cdr3_aa: CASSDLGRGSSYNEQFF
cdr3_nt: TGTGCCAGCAGTGATCTGGGGCGGGGTAGCTCCTACAATGAGCAGTTCTTC
j_call: TRBJ2-1
v_call: TRBV25-1
clone_size: .
d_call: .

cdr3_aa: CASSSAGREVNTEAFF
cdr3_nt: TGTGCCAGCAGCTCGGCCGGGAGAGAGGTGAACACTGAAGCTTTCTTT
j_call: TRBJ1-1
v_call: TRBV7-6
clone_size: .
d_call: .

cdr3_aa: CASSLRGQGNSPLHF
cdr3_nt: TGTGCCAGCAGCCTCCGGGGACAGGGGAATTCACCCCTCCACTTT
j_call: TRBJ1-6
v_call: TRBV9
clone_size: once
d_call: TRBD1

cdr3_aa: CASSFPGQGNEKLFF
cdr3_nt: TGCGCCAGCAGCTTCCCGGGTCAGGGAAATGAAAAACTGTTTTTT
j_call: TRBJ1-4
v_call: TRBV5-1
clone_size: few
d_call: .

cdr3_aa: CASSLGGGNDYGYTF
cdr3_nt: TGTGCCAGCAGTTTAGGAGGGGGCAACGACTATGGCTACACCTTC
j_call: TRBJ1-2
v_call: TRBV28
clone_size: .
d_call: TRBD1

cdr3_aa: CASSEAPPSSGNTIYF
cdr3_nt: TGTGCCAGCAGTGAAGCCCCACCTAGCTCTGGAAACACCATATATTTT
j_call: TRBJ1-3
v_call: TRBV2
clone_size: once
d_call: .

cdr3_aa: CASSLRGGGSSYEQYF
cdr3_nt: TGTGCCAGCAGCTTGAGGGGCGGGGGGAGCTCCTACGAGCAGTACTTC
j_call: TRBJ2-7
v_call: TRBV5-6
clone_size: .
d_call: TRBD2

cdr3_aa: CASSLAGAEPQHF
cdr3_nt: TGTGCCAGCAGCTTAGCAGGAGCGGAGCCCCAGCATTTT
j_call: TRBJ1-5
v_call: TRBV7-9
clone_size: few
d_call: .

cdr3_aa: CAQMGGGTEAFF
cdr3_nt: TGTGCCCAAATGGGGGGAGGCACTGAAGCTTTCTTT
j_call: TRBJ1-1
v_call: TRBV30
clone_size: few
d_call: .

cdr3_aa: CASSVDEQGPYNEQFF
cdr3_nt: TGTGCCAGCAGCGTAGACGAACAGGGGCCTTACAATGAGCAGTTCTTC
j_call: TRBJ2-1
v_call: TRBV9
clone_size: .
d_call: TRBD1

cdr3_aa: CASSLRTSGGQYEQYF
cdr3_nt: TGTGCCAGCAGTCTTAGGACTAGCGGGGGCCAATACGAGCAGTACTTC
j_call: TRBJ2-7
v_call: TRBV27
clone_size: .
d_call: TRBD2

cdr3_aa: CAWSELRTFRSGANVLTF
cdr3_nt: TGTGCCTGGAGCGAACTTAGGACATTCCGCTCTGGGGCCAACGTCCTGACTTTC
j_call: TRBJ2-6
v_call: TRBV30
clone_size: .
d_call: .

cdr3_aa: CASRWGLAGWDEQYF
cdr3_nt: TGTGCCAGCAGGTGGGGACTAGCGGGTTGGGACGAGCAGTACTTC
j_call: TRBJ2-7
v_call: TRBV5-8
clone_size: .
d_call: TRBD2

cdr3_aa: CSVSGTTVGEQYF
cdr3_nt: TGCAGCGTTTCCGGGACTACCGTAGGCGAGCAGTACTTC
j_call: TRBJ2-7
v_call: TRBV29-1
clone_size: once
d_call: TRBD2

cdr3_aa: CASSSDNEKLFF
cdr3_nt: TGTGCCAGCAGTTCAGATAATGAAAAACTGTTTTTT
j_call: TRBJ1-4
v_call: TRBV28
clone_size: .
d_call: .

cdr3_aa: CASSDFRTVHEQYF
cdr3_nt: TGTGCCAGCAGTGATTTTCGGACAGTCCACGAGCAGTACTTC
j_call: TRBJ2-7
v_call: TRBV25-1
clone_size: .
d_call: .

cdr3_aa: CASSPRDSTHGYTF
cdr3_nt: TGTGCCAGCTCACCTCGGGACAGTACCCATGGCTACACCTTC
j_call: TRBJ1-2
v_call: TRBV18
clone_size: .
d_call: TRBD1

cdr3_aa: CASRQDRGREKLFF
cdr3_nt: TGTGCCAGTAGGCAGGACAGGGGGCGTGAAAAACTGTTTTTT
j_call: TRBJ1-4
v_call: TRBV19
clone_size: few
d_call: TRBD1

cdr3_aa: CASSQERGSYNSPLHF
cdr3_nt: TGCGCCAGCAGCCAAGAACGGGGCTCCTATAATTCACCCCTCCACTTT
j_call: TRBJ1-6
v_call: TRBV4-1
clone_size: .
d_call: .

cdr3_aa: CASSKGGRLPETQYF
cdr3_nt: TGTGCCAGCAGCAAAGGGGGACGATTACCGGAGACCCAGTACTTC
j_call: TRBJ2-5
v_call: TRBV7-8
clone_size: .
d_call: .

cdr3_aa: CASSPPVVQETQYF
cdr3_nt: TGTGCCAGCTCACCTCCTGTTGTCCAAGAGACCCAGTACTTC
j_call: TRBJ2-5
v_call: TRBV18
clone_size: .
d_call: .

cdr3_aa: CASSYRTSGGYEQFF
cdr3_nt: TGTGCCAGCAGTTACAGGACTAGCGGGGGCTATGAGCAGTTCTTC
j_call: TRBJ2-1
v_call: TRBV6-5
clone_size: .
d_call: TRBD2

cdr3_aa: CASSREGWGNEQFF
cdr3_nt: TGCGCCAGCAGCAGGGAGGGGTGGGGGAATGAGCAGTTCTTC
j_call: TRBJ2-1
v_call: TRBV5-1
clone_size: .
d_call: TRBD2

cdr3_aa: CASSQTTGYGYTF
cdr3_nt: TGCGCCAGCAGCCAAACGACAGGTTATGGCTACACCTTC
j_call: TRBJ1-2
v_call: TRBV4-3
clone_size: .
d_call: .

cdr3_aa: CASNEQGSGYTF
cdr3_nt: TGTGCCAGCAACGAGCAGGGCAGCGGCTACACCTTC
j_call: TRBJ1-2
v_call: TRBV28
clone_size: once
d_call: .

cdr3_aa: CASSLADRGHEQYF
cdr3_nt: TGTGCCAGCAGCTTAGCGGACAGGGGGCACGAGCAGTACTTC
j_call: TRBJ2-7
v_call: TRBV7-9
clone_size: .
d_call: TRBD1

cdr3_aa: CASSAGLAGIEQFF
cdr3_nt: TGTGCCAGCAGCGCGGGACTAGCGGGGATTGAGCAGTTCTTC
j_call: TRBJ2-1
v_call: TRBV7-9
clone_size: .
d_call: TRBD2